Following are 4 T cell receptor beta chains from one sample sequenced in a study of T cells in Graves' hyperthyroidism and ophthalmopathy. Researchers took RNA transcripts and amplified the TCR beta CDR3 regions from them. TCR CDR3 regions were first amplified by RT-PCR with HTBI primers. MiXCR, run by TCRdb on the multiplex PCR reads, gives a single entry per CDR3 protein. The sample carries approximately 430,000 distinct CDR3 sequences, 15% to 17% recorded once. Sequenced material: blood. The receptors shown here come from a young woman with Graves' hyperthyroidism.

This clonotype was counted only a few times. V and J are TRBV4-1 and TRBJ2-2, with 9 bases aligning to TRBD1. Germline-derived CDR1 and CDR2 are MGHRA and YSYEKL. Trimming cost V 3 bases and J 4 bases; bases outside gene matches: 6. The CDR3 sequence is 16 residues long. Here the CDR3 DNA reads TGCGCCAGCAGCCAGGTGGACAGGGGAGTCACCGGGGAGCTGTTTTTT. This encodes CASSQVDRGVTGELFF.

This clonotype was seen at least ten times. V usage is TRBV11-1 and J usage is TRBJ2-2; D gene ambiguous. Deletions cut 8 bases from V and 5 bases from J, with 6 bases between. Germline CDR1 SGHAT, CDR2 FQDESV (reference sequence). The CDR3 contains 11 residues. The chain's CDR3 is CASHKTGELFF. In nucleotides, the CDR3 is TGTGCCAGCCACAAGACCGGGGAGCTGTTTTTT.

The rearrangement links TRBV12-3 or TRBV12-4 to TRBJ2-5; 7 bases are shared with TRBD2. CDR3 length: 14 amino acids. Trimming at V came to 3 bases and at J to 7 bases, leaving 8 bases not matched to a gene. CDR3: CASSFGRRAGTQYF. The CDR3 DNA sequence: TGTGCCAGCAGTTTCGGGAGGCGTGCGGGGACCCAGTACTTC.

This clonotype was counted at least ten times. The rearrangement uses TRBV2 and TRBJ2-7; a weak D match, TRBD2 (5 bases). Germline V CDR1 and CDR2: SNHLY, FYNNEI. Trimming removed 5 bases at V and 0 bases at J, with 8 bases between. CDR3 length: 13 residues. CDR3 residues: CASSSGDSYEQYF. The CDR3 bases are TGTGCCAGCAGTTCCGGGGACTCCTACGAGCAGTACTTC. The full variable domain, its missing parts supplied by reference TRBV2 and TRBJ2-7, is EPEVTQTPSHQVTQMGQEVILRCVPISNHLYFYWYRQILGQKVEFLVSFYNNEISEKSEIFDDQFSVERPDGSNFTLKIRSTKLEDSAMYFCASSSGDSYEQYFGPGTRLTVT.